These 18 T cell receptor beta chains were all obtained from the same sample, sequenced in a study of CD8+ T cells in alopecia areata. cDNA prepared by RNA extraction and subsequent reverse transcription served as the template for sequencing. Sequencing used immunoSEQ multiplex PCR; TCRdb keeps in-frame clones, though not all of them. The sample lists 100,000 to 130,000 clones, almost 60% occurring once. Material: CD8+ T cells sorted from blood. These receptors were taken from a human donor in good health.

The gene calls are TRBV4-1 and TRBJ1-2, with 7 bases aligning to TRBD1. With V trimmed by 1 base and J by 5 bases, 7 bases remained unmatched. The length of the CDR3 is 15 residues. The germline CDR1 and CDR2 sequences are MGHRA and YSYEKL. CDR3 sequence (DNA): TGCGCCAGCAGCCAAGTCTCAGGGGGAGGGTATGGCTACACCTTC. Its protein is CASSQVSGGGYGYTF.

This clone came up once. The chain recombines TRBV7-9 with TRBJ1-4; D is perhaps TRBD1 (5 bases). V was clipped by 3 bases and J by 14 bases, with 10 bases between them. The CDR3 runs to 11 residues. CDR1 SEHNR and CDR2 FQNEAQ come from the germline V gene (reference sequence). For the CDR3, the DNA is TGTGCCAGCAGCTTGACCGGGGACCTGTTTTTT. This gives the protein CASSLTGDLFF.

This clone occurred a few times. The CDR3 region is CASSMVQGANYGYTF. The CDR3 DNA reads as TGTGCCAGTAGTATGGTACAGGGAGCTAACTATGGCTACACCTTC. This chain uses TRBV19 with TRBJ1-2, with D maybe TRBD1 (6 bases). CDR1 LNHDA and CDR2 SQIVND come from the germline V gene (reference sequence). The CDR3 totals 15 residues. Deletions cut 3 bases from V and 0 bases from J, with 11 bases between. Together with reference TRBV19 and TRBJ1-2, the CDR3 gives the full variable domain: DGGITQSPKYLFRKEGQNVTLSCEQNLNHDAMYWYRQDPGQGLRLIYYSQIVNDFQKGDIAEGYSVSREKKESFPLTVTSAQKNPTAFYLCASSMVQGANYGYTFGSGTRLTVV.

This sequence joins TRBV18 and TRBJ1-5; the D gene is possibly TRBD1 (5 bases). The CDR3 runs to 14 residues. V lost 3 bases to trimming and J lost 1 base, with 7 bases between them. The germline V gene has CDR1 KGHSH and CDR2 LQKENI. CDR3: CASSPRDSNQPQHF. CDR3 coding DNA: TGTGCCAGCTCACCGAGGGACAGCAATCAGCCCCAGCATTTT.

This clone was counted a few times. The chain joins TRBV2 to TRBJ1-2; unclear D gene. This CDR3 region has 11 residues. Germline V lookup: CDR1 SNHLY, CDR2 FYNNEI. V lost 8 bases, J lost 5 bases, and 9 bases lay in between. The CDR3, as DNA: TGTGCCAGCGCAAAGCCTTATGGCTACACCTTC. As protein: CASAKPYGYTF.

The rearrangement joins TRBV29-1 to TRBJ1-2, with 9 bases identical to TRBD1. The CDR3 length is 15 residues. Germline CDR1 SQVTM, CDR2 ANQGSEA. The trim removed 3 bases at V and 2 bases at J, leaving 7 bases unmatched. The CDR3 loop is CSVERGTGPNYGYTF. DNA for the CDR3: TGCAGCGTTGAGAGGGGGACAGGGCCGAACTATGGCTACACCTTC.

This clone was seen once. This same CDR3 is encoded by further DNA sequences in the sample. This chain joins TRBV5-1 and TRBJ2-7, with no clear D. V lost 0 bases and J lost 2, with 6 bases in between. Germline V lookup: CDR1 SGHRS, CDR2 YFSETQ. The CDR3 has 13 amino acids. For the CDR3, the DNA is TGCGCCAGCAGCTTGGCCGGCACCTACGAGCAGTACTTC. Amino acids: CASSLAGTYEQYF.

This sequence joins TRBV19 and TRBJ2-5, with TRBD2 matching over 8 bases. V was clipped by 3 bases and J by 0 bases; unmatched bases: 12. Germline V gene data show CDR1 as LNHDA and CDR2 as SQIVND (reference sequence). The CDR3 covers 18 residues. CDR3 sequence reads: CASSIGGLAGMYQETQYF. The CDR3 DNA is TGTGCCAGTAGTATTGGCGGGCTAGCGGGCATGTACCAAGAGACCCAGTACTTC.

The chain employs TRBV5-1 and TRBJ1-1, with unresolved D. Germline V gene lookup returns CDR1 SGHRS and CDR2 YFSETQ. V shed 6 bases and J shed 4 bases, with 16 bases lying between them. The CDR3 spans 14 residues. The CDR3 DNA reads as TGCGCCAGCAAACTTTCCGGGTCGGCCACTGAAGCTTTCTTT. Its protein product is CASKLSGSATEAFF.

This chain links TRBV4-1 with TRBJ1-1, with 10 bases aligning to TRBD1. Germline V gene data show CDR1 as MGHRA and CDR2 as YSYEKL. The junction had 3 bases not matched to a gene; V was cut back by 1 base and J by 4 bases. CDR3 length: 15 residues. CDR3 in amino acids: CASSQVWTGGTEAFF. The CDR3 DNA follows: TGCGCCAGCAGCCAAGTGTGGACAGGGGGCACTGAAGCTTTCTTT.

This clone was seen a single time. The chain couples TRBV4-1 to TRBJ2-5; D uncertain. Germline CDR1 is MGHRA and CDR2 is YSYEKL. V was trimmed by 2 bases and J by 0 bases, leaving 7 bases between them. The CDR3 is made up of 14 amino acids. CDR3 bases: TGCGCCAGCAGCCAACCAGACTACCAAGAGACCCAGTACTTC. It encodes CASSQPDYQETQYF.

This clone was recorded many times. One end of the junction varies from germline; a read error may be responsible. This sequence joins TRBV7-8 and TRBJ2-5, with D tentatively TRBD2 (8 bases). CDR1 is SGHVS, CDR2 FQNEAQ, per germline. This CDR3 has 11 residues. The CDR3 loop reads CASSDGRDRNF. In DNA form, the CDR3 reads TGTGCCAGCAGCGACGGGAGGGACAGAAACTTC.

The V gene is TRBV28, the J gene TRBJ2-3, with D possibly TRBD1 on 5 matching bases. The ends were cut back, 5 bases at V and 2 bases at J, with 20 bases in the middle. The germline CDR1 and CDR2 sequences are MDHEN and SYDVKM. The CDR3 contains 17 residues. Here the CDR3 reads CASSDDPRASHTDTQYF. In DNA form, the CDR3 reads TGTGCCAGCAGTGATGACCCCAGGGCATCCCACACAGATACGCAGTATTTT.

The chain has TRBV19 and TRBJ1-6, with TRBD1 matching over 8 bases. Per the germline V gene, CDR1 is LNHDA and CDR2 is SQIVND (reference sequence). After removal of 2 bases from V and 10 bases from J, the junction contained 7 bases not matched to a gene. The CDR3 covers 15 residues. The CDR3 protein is CASSIMDRAKSPLHF. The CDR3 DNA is TGTGCCAGTAGTATAATGGACAGGGCTAAGTCACCCCTCCACTTT.

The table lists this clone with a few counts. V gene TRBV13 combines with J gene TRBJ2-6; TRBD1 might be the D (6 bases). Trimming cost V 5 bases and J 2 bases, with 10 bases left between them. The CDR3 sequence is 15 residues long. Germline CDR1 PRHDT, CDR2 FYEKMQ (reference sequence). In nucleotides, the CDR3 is TGTGCCAGCAGCCTCAGGGGTGCTGGGGCCAACGTCCTGACTTTC. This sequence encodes CASSLRGAGANVLTF.

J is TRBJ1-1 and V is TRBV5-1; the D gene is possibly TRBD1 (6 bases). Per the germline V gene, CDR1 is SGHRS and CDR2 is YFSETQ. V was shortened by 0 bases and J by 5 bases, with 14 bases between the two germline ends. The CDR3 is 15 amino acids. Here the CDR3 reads CASSLATGIGTEAFF. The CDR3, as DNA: TGCGCCAGCAGCTTGGCAACAGGGATTGGGACTGAAGCTTTCTTT. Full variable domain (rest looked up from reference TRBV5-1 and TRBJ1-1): KAGVTQTPRYLIKTRGQQVTLSCSPISGHRSVSWYQQTPGQGLQFLFEYFSETQRNKGNFPGRFSGRQFSNSRSEMNVSTLELGDSALYLCASSLATGIGTEAFFGQGTRLTVV.

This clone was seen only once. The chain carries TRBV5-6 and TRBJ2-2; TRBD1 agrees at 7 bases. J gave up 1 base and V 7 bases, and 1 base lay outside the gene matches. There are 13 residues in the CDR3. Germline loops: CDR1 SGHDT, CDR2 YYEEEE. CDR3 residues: CASRDRNTGELFF. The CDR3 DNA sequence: TGTGCCAGCCGGGACAGGAACACCGGGGAGCTGTTTTTT.

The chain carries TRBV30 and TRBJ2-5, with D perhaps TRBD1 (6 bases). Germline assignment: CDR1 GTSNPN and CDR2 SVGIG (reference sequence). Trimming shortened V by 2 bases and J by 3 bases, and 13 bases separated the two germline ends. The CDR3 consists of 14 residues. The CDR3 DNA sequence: TGTGCCTGGAGTAAAGGGGGAATCAAAGAGACCCAGTACTTC. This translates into CAWSKGGIKETQYF.